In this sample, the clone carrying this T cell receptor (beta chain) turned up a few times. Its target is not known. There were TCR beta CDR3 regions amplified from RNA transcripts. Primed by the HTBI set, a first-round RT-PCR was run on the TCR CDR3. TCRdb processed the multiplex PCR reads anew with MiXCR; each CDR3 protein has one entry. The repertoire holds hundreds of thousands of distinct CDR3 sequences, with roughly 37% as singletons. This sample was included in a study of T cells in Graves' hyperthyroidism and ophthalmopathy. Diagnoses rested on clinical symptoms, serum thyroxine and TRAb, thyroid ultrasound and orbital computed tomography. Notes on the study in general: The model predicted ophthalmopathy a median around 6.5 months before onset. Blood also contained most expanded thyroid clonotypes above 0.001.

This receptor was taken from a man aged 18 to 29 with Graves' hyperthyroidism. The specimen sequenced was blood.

This chain's CDR3 is CASGDSLPYGYTF. CDR3 DNA: TGTGCCAGCGGGGACTCCCTTCCTTATGGCTACACCTTC. J is TRBJ1-2 and V is TRBV19; possibly TRBD1 for D (5 bases). The V gene lost 9 bases and the J gene lost 5 bases, with 16 bases spanning the gap. Germline CDR1 is LNHDA and CDR2 is SQIVND (reference sequence). The CDR3 length is 13 residues.